This T cell receptor beta chain was identified during a study of shared clonotypes between healthy human individuals. Study-level points and caveats: Researchers sampled blood only, noting tissue repertoires likely differ.

Regarding this clone: What it binds is unknown.

The CDR3 is made up of 13 amino acids. Trimming removed 6 bases from V and 3 bases from J; junction bases left unmatched: 3. Per the germline V gene, CDR1 is LNHDA and CDR2 is SQIVND (reference sequence). Only in-frame clones appear in the TCRdb table, and some are missing; sequencing was by immunoSEQ multiplex PCR. The sample holds some 2.4 million clones, 93% seen once. This chain uses TRBV19 with TRBJ1-1, with 8 bases matching TRBD1. The receptor's source is a man aged 18 to 30 in good health. Some clones in this sample may be carry-over from other donors' samples. Sequencing was carried out using naive CD4+ T cells from PBMCs. Subset in this sample: CD45RA+ positively selected. The CDR3 sequence: CASSTGGYTEAFF. The CDR3 bases are TGTGCCAGTAGCACAGGGGGGTACACTGAAGCTTTCTTT.